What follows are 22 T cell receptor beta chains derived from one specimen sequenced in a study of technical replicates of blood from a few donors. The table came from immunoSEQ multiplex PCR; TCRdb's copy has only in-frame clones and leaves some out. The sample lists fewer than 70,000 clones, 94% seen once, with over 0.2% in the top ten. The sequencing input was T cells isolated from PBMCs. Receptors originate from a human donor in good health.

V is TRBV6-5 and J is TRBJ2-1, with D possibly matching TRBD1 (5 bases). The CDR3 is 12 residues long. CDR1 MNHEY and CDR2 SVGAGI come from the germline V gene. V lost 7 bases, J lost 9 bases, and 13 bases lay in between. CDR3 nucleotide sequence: TGTGCCAGCATTGGCGCTGGGGCTGAGCAGTTCTTC. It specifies CASIGAGAEQFF.

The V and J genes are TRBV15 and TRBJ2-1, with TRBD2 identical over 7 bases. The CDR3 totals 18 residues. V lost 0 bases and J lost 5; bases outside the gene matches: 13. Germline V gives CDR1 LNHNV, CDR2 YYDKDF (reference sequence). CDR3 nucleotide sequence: TGTGCCACCAGCAGAGACGGCATCCAAGCGGGGTCGCACAATGAGCAGTTCTTC. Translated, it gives CATSRDGIQAGSHNEQFF.

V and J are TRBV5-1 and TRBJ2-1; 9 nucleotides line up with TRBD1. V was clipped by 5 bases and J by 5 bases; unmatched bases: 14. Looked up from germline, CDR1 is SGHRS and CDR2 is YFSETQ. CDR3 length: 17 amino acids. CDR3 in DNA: TGCGCCAGCAGTCCTGGACCCACCGGGACAGGGAACAATGAGCAGTTCTTC. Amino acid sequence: CASSPGPTGTGNNEQFF.

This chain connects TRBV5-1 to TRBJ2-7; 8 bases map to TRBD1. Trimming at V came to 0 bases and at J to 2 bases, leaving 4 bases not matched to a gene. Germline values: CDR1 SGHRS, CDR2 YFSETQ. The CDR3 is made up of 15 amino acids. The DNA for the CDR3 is TGCGCCAGCAGCTTGGCTCCAGGGGGCGCCTACGAGCAGTACTTC. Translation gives CASSLAPGGAYEQYF.

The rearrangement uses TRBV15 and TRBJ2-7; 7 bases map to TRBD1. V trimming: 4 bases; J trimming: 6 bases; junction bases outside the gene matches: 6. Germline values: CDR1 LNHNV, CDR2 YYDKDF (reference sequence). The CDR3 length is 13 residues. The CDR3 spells CATSKDRVVEQYF. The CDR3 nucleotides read TGTGCCACCAGCAAAGACAGGGTGGTCGAGCAGTACTTC.

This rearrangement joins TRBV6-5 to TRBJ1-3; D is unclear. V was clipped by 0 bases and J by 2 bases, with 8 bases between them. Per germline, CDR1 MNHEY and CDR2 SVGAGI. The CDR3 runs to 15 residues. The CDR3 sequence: CASSYSSPAGNTIYF. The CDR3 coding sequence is TGTGCCAGCAGTTACTCGTCCCCGGCTGGAAACACCATATATTTT.

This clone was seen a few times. The CDR3 loop reads CASSNDRDQPQHF. Written as DNA, the CDR3 is TGTGCCAGCTCAAATGACAGAGATCAGCCCCAGCATTTT. The chain has TRBV18 and TRBJ1-5; TRBD1 is a possible D gene (5 bases). Germline V gene sequence: CDR1 KGHSH, CDR2 LQKENI. The CDR3 is 13 amino acids. V lost 5 bases and J lost 5, with 10 bases in between.

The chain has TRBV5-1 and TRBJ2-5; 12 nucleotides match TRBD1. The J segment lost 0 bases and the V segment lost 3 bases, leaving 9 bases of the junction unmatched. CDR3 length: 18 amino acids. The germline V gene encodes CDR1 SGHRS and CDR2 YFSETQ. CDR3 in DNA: TGCGCCAGCAGCTCCGGGACAGGGGGCAGGCGGTACCAAGAGACCCAGTACTTC. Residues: CASSSGTGGRRYQETQYF.

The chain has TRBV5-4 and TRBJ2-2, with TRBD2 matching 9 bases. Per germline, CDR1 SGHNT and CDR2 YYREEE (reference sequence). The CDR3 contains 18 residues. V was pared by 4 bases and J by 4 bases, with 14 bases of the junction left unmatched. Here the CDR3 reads CASSLKILGLASTGELFF. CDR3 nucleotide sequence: TGTGCCAGCAGCCTGAAGATCTTGGGACTAGCCAGCACCGGGGAGCTGTTTTTT.

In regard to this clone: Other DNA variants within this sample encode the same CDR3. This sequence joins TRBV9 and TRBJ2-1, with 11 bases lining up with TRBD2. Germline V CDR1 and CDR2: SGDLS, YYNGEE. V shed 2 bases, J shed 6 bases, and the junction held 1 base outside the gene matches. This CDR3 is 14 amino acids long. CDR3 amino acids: CASSVGTSGNEQFF. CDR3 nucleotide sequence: TGTGCCAGCAGCGTTGGGACTAGCGGCAATGAGCAGTTCTTC.

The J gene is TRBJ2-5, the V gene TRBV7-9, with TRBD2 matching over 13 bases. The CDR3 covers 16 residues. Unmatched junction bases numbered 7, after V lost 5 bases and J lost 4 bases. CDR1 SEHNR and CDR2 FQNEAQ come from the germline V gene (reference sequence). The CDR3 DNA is TGTGCCAGCAGCCCACGACTAGCGGGAGGAGGAGAGACCCAGTACTTC. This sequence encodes CASSPRLAGGGETQYF.

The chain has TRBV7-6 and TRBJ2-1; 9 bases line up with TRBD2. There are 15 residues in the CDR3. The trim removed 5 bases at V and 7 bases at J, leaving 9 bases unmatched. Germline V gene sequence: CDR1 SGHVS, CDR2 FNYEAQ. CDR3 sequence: CASSRIGGRGNEQFF. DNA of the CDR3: TGTGCCAGCAGCCGAATAGGCGGGAGGGGGAATGAGCAGTTCTTC.

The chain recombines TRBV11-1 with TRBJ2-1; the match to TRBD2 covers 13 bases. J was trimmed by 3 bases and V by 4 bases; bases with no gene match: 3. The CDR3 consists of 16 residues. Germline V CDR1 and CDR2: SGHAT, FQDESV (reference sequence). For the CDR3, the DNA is TGTGCCAGCAGCTCATGGACTAGCGGGAGCTACAATGAGCAGTTCTTC. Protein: CASSSWTSGSYNEQFF.

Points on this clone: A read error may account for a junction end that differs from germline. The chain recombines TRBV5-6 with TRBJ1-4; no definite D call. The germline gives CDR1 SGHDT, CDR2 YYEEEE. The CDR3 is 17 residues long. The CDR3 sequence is CASTLAQFAKTNEKLFF. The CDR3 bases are TGTGCCAGCACCTTGGCGCAGTTCGCAAAAACTAATGAAAAACTGTTTTTT.

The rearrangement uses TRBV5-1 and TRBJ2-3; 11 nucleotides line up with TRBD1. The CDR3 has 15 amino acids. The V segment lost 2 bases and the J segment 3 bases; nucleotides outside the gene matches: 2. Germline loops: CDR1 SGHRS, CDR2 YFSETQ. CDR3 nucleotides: TGCGCCAGCAGCTTCGGACAGGGGGCAACAGATACGCAGTATTTT. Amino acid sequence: CASSFGQGATDTQYF.

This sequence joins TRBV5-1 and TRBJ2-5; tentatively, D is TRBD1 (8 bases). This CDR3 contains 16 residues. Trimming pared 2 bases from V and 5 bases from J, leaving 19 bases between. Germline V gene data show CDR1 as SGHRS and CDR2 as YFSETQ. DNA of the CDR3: TGCGCCAGCAGCTTACAACAGGGGGGGTTTTGGGAGACCCAGTACTTC. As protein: CASSLQQGGFWETQYF.

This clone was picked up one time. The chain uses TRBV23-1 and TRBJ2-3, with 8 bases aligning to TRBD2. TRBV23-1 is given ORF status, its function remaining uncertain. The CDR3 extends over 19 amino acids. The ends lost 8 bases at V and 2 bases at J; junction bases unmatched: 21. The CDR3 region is CASQRPGGTASRDTDTQYF. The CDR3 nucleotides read TGCGCCAGCCAACGCCCGGGGGGGACCGCTAGCAGAGACACAGATACGCAGTATTTT.

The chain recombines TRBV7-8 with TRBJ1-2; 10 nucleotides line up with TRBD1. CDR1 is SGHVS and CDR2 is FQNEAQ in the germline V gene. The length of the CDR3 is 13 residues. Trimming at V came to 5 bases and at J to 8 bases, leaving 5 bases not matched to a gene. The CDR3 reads CASSLRDRGGYTF. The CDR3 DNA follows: TGTGCCAGCAGCCTCCGGGACAGGGGAGGCTACACCTTC.

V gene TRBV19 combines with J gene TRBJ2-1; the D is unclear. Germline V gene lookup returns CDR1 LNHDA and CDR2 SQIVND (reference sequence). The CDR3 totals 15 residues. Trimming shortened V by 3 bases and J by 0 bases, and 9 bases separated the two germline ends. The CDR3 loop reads CASSIIPSSYNEQFF. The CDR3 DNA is TGTGCCAGTAGTATTATACCGAGCTCCTACAATGAGCAGTTCTTC.

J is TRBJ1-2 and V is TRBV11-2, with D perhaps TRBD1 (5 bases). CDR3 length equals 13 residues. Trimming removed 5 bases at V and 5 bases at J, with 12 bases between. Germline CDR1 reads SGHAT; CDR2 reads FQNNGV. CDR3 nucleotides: TGTGCCAGCAGCCCTACTCGACAGTATGGCTACACCTTC. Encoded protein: CASSPTRQYGYTF.

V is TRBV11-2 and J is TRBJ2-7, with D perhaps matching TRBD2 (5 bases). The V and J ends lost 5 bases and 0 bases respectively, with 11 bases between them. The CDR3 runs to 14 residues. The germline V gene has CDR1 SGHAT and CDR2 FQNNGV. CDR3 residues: CASSPPGNSYEQYF. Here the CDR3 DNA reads TGTGCCAGCAGCCCGCCCGGGAACTCCTACGAGCAGTACTTC. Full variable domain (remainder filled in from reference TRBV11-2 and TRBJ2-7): EAGVAQSPRYKIIEKRQSVAFWCNPISGHATLYWYQQILGQGPKLLIQFQNNGVVDDSQLPKDRFSAERLKGVDSTLKIQPAKLEDSAVYLCASSPPGNSYEQYFGPGTRLTVT.

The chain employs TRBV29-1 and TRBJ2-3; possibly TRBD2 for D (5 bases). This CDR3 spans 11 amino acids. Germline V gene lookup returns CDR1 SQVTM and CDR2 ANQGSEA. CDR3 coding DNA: TGCACCACCAATCGGGAAGATACGCAGTATTTT. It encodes CTTNREDTQYF.